Each of the 17 T cell receptor beta chains below was sequenced from the same sample in a study of blood T cell repertoires in COVID-19 (dated by TCRdb to about 2020). Library preparation used the immunoSEQ multiplex PCR assay. What TCRdb holds here is the immuneACCESS table cut down to in-frame rearrangements. Part of the clones is not present; checked against another copy, under half of the missing clones reflect an unresolved V gene, and the others are unexplained. Recorded for this sample are some 130,000 clones; 75% to 90% of them occurred a single time. The top ten clonotypes cover around 1.9% of the sample. The sample was peripheral blood. The receptors come from a man in his 70s with acute or convalescent COVID-19.

This clone was seen a few times. The chain is built from TRBV4-1 and TRBJ1-2; D ambiguous. The germline V gene has CDR1 MGHRA and CDR2 YSYEKL. This CDR3 region has 16 residues. V was pared by 4 bases and J by 2 bases, with 17 bases between. The CDR3 sequence: CASSRVSEGLNYGYTF. The CDR3 DNA follows: TGCGCCAGCAGCCGAGTTAGCGAGGGTTTGAACTATGGCTACACCTTC.

Only one count was recorded for this clone. The rearrangement links TRBV27 to TRBJ2-1; 10 bases fit TRBD2. This CDR3 has 15 amino acids. Unmatched junction bases numbered 4, after V lost 6 bases and J lost 2 bases. Germline assignment: CDR1 MNHEY and CDR2 SMNVEV (reference sequence). As DNA, the CDR3 is TGTGCCAGCAGCACCGGGACTAGCGCCTACAATGAGCAGTTCTTC. The encoded protein is CASSTGTSAYNEQFF.

The chain uses TRBV28 and TRBJ1-5; D possibly corresponds to TRBD1 (5 bases). V shed 4 bases and J shed 5 bases, with 18 bases lying between them. The V gene's germline CDR1 is MDHEN and CDR2 SYDVKM. The CDR3 is 16 amino acids. The CDR3 DNA reads TGTGCCAGCAGTTCATCCGGGACTCTCGCGTATCAGCCCCAGCATTTT. Translating it yields CASSSSGTLAYQPQHF.

About this clone itself: At one boundary the junction diverges from the germline segment, which might be a read error. J is TRBJ2-7 and V is TRBV6-1, with 7 bases identical to TRBD1. The CDR3 loop spans 15 amino acids. CDR1 and CDR2 from the germline V gene are MNHNS and SASEGT. The CDR3 protein is CASSEAWTGSHEQYF. The CDR3 DNA is TGTGCCAGCAGTGAAGCGTGGACAGGCTCCCACGAGCAGTACTTC.

The chain links TRBV5-4 to TRBJ2-3; TRBD2 matches 8 bases. Germline V CDR1 and CDR2: SGHNT, YYREEE (reference sequence). The CDR3 loop spans 14 amino acids. The V gene end was trimmed by 2 bases and the J gene end by 1 base; junction bases not matched to a gene: 0. The CDR3 region has the DNA TGTGCCAGCAGCTTAGCGGGGGGCACAGATACGCAGTATTTT. This encodes CASSLAGGTDTQYF.

V gene TRBV5-1 combines with J gene TRBJ1-2; the D gene is possibly TRBD1 (5 bases). This CDR3 spans 12 amino acids. Trimming removed 0 bases at V and 7 bases at J, with 7 bases between. Germline CDR1 SGHRS, CDR2 YFSETQ. The CDR3, as DNA: TGCGCCAGCAGCTTGGAAACAGGTGGCTACACCTTC. It specifies CASSLETGGYTF.

The chain recombines TRBV25-1 with TRBJ2-5; weak D call: TRBD1 (6 bases). Germline CDR1 MGHDK, CDR2 SYGVNS. The CDR3 covers 14 residues. The V end lost 6 bases, the J end lost 5 bases, and 16 bases lay between the germline ends. The CDR3: CASSGQLGEETQYF. The CDR3 DNA reads as TGTGCCAGCAGCGGACAGCTAGGCGAGGAGACCCAGTACTTC. Complete variable domain (other parts from reference TRBV25-1 and TRBJ2-5): EADIYQTPRYLVIGTGKKITLECSQTMGHDKMYWYQQDPGMELHLIHYSYGVNSTEKGDLSSESTVSRIRTEHFPLTLESARPSHTSQYLCASSGQLGEETQYFGPGTRLLVL.

The V call is TRBV4-2, the J call TRBJ2-1, with TRBD2 matching over 10 bases. Germline CDR1 and CDR2: LGHNA and YNFKEQ. V dropped 5 bases and J dropped 6; count of bases not matched to a gene: 13. The CDR3 totals 17 residues. CDR3 sequence reads: CASSNLASGGAGNEQFF. CDR3 DNA: TGTGCCAGCAGCAACCTAGCAAGCGGGGGGGCCGGCAATGAGCAGTTCTTC.

The chain joins TRBV6-2 or TRBV6-3 to TRBJ1-2, with 11 bases fitting TRBD1. Germline loops: CDR1 MNHEY, CDR2 SVGEGT. The CDR3 runs to 14 residues. V lost 5 bases and J lost 6; bases outside the gene matches: 5. The CDR3 DNA follows: TGTGCCAGCAGTCAGGACAGGGGGCGCGATGGCTACACCTTC. Translation gives CASSQDRGRDGYTF.

This clone was observed a single time. The chain recombines TRBV28 with TRBJ2-7; 8 bases map to TRBD1. The CDR3 consists of 15 residues. Trimming at V came to 2 bases and at J to 0 bases, leaving 3 bases not matched to a gene. Germline V gene lookup returns CDR1 MDHEN and CDR2 SYDVKM. The CDR3 bases are TGTGCCAGCAGTTTAGCGGACAGGGTCTCCTACGAGCAGTACTTC. Its translation is CASSLADRVSYEQYF.

In DNA form, the CDR3 reads TGCGCCAGCAGCCCGGGACACGGGGCTTCACCCCTCCACTTT. Amino acid sequence: CASSPGHGASPLHF. The gene calls are TRBV5-1 and TRBJ1-6; weak D call: TRBD1 (6 bases). Germline CDR1 and CDR2: SGHRS and YFSETQ. The length of the CDR3 is 14 residues. The V end lost 4 bases, the J end lost 9 bases, and 14 bases lay between the germline ends. Looking up the rest from reference TRBV5-1 and TRBJ1-6 gives the full variable domain: KAGVTQTPRYLIKTRGQQVTLSCSPISGHRSVSWYQQTPGQGLQFLFEYFSETQRNKGNFPGRFSGRQFSNSRSEMNVSTLELGDSALYLCASSPGHGASPLHFGNGTRLTVT.

This clone is a singleton in its sample. The gene calls are TRBV14 and TRBJ1-2; D is undetermined. The CDR3 totals 14 residues. The V end was cut by 4 bases, the J end by 4 bases, with 13 bases between. Per germline, CDR1 SGHDN and CDR2 FVKESK. The CDR3 region is CASSLRPGAYGYTF. Here the CDR3 DNA reads TGTGCCAGCAGCCTCAGGCCGGGAGCCTATGGCTACACCTTC.

The table lists this clone with many counts. The chain employs TRBV27 and TRBJ2-7; 8 bases line up with TRBD2. The CDR3 sequence is 16 residues long. V shed 4 bases and J 0 bases; nucleotides not matched to a gene: 8. Germline V gives CDR1 MNHEY, CDR2 SMNVEV (reference sequence). The CDR3 sequence: CASSSLAGRSSYEQYF. The DNA of the CDR3 is TGTGCCAGCAGTTCCCTAGCGGGCCGCAGCTCCTACGAGCAGTACTTC.

This clone has just a few counts. The V and J genes are TRBV19 and TRBJ1-2; 9 bases fit TRBD1. The length of the CDR3 is 13 residues. CDR1 and CDR2 (germline): LNHDA, SQIVND (reference sequence). The V segment lost 8 bases and the J segment 8 bases; nucleotides outside the gene matches: 9. CDR3 in amino acids: CASSRRTGDGYTF. CDR3 bases: TGTGCCAGTTCTCGGCGGACAGGGGACGGCTACACCTTC.

This chain's CDR3 is CASSRNGLADTDTQYF. The CDR3 nucleotides are TGCGCCAGCAGCCGAAACGGACTAGCGGATACAGATACGCAGTATTTT. The rearrangement uses TRBV5-1 and TRBJ2-3; 10 bases line up with TRBD2. Germline V CDR1 and CDR2: SGHRS, YFSETQ. With V trimmed by 4 bases and J by 3 bases, 8 bases remained unmatched. The CDR3 totals 16 residues.

The V call is TRBV7-9, the J call TRBJ2-1; TRBD2 aligns across 9 bases. The ends lost 3 bases at V and 9 bases at J; junction bases unmatched: 9. Germline loops: CDR1 SEHNR, CDR2 FQNEAQ (reference sequence). This CDR3 contains 15 residues. CDR3 region: CASSFWKAGGGEQFF. CDR3 bases: TGTGCCAGCAGCTTTTGGAAAGCGGGGGGAGGTGAGCAGTTCTTC.

The chain combines TRBV27 with TRBJ1-4; the match to TRBD1 covers 10 bases. With 5 bases clipped from V and 13 bases from J, the junction kept 16 bases outside the gene matches. This CDR3 comprises 16 residues. From germline, CDR1 is MNHEY and CDR2 SMNVEV (reference sequence). In DNA, the CDR3 is TGTGCCAGCAGTACCCGGGACAGGGGTATGGGGAGCGGACTGTTTTTT. Encoded protein: CASSTRDRGMGSGLFF.